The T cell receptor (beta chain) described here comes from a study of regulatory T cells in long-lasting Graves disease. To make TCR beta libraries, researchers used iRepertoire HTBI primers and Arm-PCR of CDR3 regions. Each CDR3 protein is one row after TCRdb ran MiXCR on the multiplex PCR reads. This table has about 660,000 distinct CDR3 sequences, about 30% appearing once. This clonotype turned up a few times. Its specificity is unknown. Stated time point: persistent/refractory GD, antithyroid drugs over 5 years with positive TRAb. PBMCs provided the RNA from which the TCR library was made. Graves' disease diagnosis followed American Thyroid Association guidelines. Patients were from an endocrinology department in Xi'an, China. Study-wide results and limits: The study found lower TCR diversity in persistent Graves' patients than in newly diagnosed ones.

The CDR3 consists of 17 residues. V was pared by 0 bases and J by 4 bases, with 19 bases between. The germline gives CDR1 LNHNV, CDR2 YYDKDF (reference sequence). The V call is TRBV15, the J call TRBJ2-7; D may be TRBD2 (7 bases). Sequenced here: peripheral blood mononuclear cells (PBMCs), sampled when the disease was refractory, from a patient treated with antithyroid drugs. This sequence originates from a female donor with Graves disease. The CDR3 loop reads CATSRDRTRGGSYEQYF. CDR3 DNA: TGTGCCACCAGCAGAGATAGGACTAGGGGGGGATCGTACGAGCAGTACTTC.